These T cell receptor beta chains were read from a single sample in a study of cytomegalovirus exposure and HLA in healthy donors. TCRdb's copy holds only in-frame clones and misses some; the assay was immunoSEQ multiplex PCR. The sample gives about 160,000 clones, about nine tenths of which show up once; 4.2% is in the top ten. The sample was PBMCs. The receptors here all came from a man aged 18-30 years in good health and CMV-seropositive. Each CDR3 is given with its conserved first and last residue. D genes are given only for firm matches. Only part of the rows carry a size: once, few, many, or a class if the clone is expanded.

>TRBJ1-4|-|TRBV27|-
TGTGCCAGCAGTTTCAAGGAGGGCGAAAAACTGTTTTTT
CASSFKEGEKLFF
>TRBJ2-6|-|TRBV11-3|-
TGTGCCAGCAGCTTAGATTCAGGGGCTGGGGCCAACGTCCTGACTTTC
CASSLDSGAGANVLTF
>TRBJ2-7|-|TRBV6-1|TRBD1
TGTGCCAGCAGGGACAGGGCTTACGAGCAGTACTTC
CASRDRAYEQYF
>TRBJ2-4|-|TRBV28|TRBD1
TGTGCCAGCAGTTCGGGACAGGGCCACATTCAGTACTTC
CASSSGQGHIQYF
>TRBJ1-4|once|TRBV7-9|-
TGTGCCAGCAGCTTAGGGCAGGCTCGTGAAAAACTGTTTTTT
CASSLGQAREKLFF
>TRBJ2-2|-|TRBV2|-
TGTGCCAGCCGGGGCGGGGTCGTGAACACCGGGGAGCTGTTTTTT
CASRGGVVNTGELFF
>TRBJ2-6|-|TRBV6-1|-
TGTGCCAGCAGTAAAGGACATACCAACTCTGGGGCCAACGTCCTGACTTTC
CASSKGHTNSGANVLTF
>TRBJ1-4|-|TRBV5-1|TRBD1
TGCGCCAGCAGCTTTTACGGGACAGGGCCTAATGAAAAACTGTTTTTT
CASSFYGTGPNEKLFF
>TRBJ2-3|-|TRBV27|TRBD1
TGTGCCAGCAGTTTCCATATTCCCGACAGGGGGCAGGCAGATACGCAGTATTTT
CASSFHIPDRGQADTQYF
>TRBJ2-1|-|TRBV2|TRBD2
TGTGCCAGCTCTCAGAGTAGCGGGAGGGTTGATGAGCAGTTCTTC
CASSQSSGRVDEQFF
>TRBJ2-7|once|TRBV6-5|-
TGTGCCAGCGCCGGCGGCCTTTTCACCTACGAGCAGTACTTC
CASAGGLFTYEQYF
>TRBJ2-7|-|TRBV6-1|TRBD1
TGTGCCAGCAGTGACCCGACACAGGGGTTCGTGTTCTACGAGCAGTACTTC
CASSDPTQGFVFYEQYF
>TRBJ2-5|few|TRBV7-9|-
TGTGCCAGCAGCTTAGGATGGAGGGTTTCGGAAGAGACCCAGTACTTC
CASSLGWRVSEETQYF
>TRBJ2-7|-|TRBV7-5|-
TGTGCCAGAGCCGGTCGTGACACCGGGATCTACGAGCAGTACTTC
CARAGRDTGIYEQYF
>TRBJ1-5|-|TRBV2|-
TGTGCCAGCAGAGAGGACAGTTCCAATCAGCCCCAGCATTTT
CASREDSSNQPQHF
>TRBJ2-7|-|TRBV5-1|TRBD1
TGCGCCAGCAGCTTGGGGGGACAGGTAGCCTACGAGCAGTACTTC
CASSLGGQVAYEQYF
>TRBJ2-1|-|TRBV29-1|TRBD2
TGCAGCGTTGAAGGTGGGCTAGCGGGAGGACCGTACAATGAGCAGTTCTTC
CSVEGGLAGGPYNEQFF
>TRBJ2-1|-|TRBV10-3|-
TGTGCCATCAGTGTTGCCGGGGATGAGCAGTTCTTC
CAISVAGDEQFF
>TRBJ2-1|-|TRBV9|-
TGTGCCAGCAGCGTAGGGGGGAGGGGGACTACCTACAATGAGCAGTTCTTC
CASSVGGRGTTYNEQFF
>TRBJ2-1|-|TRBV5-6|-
TGTGCCAGCAGCTTGTGGACTAACAATGAGCAGTTCTTC
CASSLWTNNEQFF
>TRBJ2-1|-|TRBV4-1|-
TGCGCCAGCACCGCTCTAGCGACCTACTACAATGAGCAGTTCTTC
CASTALATYYNEQFF
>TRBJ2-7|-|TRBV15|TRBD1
TGTGCCACCAGCAGGCTGACAGGGGGCGAGCAGTACTTC
CATSRLTGGEQYF
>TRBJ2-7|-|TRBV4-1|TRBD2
TGCGCCAGCAGCCAACAGCGGGAGGGTGCCTACGAGCAGTACTTC
CASSQQREGAYEQYF
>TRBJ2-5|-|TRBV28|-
TGTGCCAGCACAGGAGAGACCCAGTACTTC
CASTGETQYF